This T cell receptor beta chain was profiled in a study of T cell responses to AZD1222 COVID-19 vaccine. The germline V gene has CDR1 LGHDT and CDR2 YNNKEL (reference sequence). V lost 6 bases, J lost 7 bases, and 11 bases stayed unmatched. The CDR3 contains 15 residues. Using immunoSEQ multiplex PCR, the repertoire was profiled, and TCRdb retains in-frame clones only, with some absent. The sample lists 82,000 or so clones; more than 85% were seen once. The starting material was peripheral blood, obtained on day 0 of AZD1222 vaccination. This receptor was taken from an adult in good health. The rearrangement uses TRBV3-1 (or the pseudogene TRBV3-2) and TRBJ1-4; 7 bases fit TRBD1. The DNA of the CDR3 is TGTGCCAGCAGTAAGAGACAGGGAATAAGTGAAAAACTGTTTTTT. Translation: CASSKRQGISEKLFF.